The text below deals with one TCR beta chain. The J segment lost 2 bases and the V segment lost 6 bases, leaving 4 bases of the junction unmatched. The CDR3 has 14 residues. Per the germline V gene, CDR1 is MNHEY and CDR2 is SVGAGI. After isolation, RNA underwent reverse transcription to generate cDNA as the sequencing template. The assay was immunoSEQ multiplex PCR, and TCRdb's table has in-frame clones only and misses some. Of hundreds of thousands of clones listed, just over 65% are singletons. This specimen belongs to a study of CD8+ T cells in alopecia areata. Across the study: It was 6 to 18 months of tofacitinib, and then there were 6 months off drug.

Treatment defined: oral pan-JAK inhibitor, 5-10 mg twice daily. Peripheral blood and lesional scalp punch biopsies were taken from alopecia areata patients. The J gene is TRBJ1-1, the V gene TRBV6-5; 9 nucleotides align to TRBD1. The TCR sequence derives from a human donor with alopecia areata. Sequencing used CD4+ T cells sorted from blood, obtained at approximately week 45, from a patient treated with tofacitinib. The CDR3 nucleotides read TGTGCCAGCAGATTACAGGGGGCTAACACTGAAGCTTTCTTT. Translating it yields CASRLQGANTEAFF.